The clone carrying this T cell receptor (beta chain) appeared once. The use of a sample-barcoded 5' primer and a J-beta primer mix characterized a second PCR of about 7 to 12 cycles. Every cDNA was tagged by a template-switch adaptor with 12 random nucleotides. TCRdb reanalysed the 5' RACE reads using MiXCR and keeps one entry per CDR3 protein. This repertoire shows about 1.5 million distinct CDR3 sequences, roughly 43% found once; its top ten account for around 4%. This sample is drawn from a study of blood T cells in healthy people across ages. The CDR3 extends over 14 amino acids. Germline assignment: CDR1 MNHEY and CDR2 SVGAGI. V was clipped by 6 bases and J by 1 base, with 10 bases between them. Isolation yielded PBMCs, at least 7 million per sample, in every case. Total RNA was extracted at no less than 5 micrograms per sample.

The source material was blood. V gene TRBV6-5 combines with J gene TRBJ1-3; D uncertain. This receptor was taken from a woman aged 18-35 years in good health. CDR3 residues: CASRNQASGNTIYF. In DNA form, the CDR3 reads TGTGCCAGCAGGAACCAGGCATCTGGAAACACCATATATTTT.